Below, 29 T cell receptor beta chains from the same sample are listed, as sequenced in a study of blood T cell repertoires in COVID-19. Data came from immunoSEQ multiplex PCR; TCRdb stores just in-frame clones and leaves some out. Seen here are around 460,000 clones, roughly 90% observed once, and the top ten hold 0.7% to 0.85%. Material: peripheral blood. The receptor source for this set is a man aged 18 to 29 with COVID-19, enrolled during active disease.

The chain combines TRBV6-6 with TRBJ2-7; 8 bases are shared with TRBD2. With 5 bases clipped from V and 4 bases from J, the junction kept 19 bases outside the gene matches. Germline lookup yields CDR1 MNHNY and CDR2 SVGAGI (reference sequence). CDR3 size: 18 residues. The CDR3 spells CASSPLVQGEASGYEQYF. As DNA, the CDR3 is TGTGCCAGCAGTCCTCTAGTCCAGGGAGAAGCTAGCGGGTACGAGCAGTACTTC.

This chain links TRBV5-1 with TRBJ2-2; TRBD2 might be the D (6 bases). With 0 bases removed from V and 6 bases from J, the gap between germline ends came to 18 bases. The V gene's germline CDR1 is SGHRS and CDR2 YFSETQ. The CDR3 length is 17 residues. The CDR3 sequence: CASSLGLSGVPAGELFF. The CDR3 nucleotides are TGCGCCAGCAGCTTGGGTTTGTCGGGGGTACCTGCCGGGGAGCTGTTTTTT.

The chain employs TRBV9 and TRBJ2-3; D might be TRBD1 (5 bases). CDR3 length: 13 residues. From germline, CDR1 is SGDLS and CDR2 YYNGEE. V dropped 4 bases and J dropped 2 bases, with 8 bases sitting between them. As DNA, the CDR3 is TGTGCCAGCAGCCCGGACACCACAGATACGCAGTATTTT. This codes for CASSPDTTDTQYF.

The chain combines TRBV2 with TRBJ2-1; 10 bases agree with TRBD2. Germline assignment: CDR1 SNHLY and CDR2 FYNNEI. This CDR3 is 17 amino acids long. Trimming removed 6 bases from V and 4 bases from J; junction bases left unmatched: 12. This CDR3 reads CASRPGLADAHYNEQFF. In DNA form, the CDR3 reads TGTGCCAGCAGGCCTGGACTAGCGGACGCGCATTACAATGAGCAGTTCTTC. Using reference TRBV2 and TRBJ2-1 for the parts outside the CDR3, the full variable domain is EPEVTQTPSHQVTQMGQEVILRCVPISNHLYFYWYRQILGQKVEFLVSFYNNEISEKSEIFDDQFSVERPDGSNFTLKIRSTKLEDSAMYFCASRPGLADAHYNEQFFGPGTRLTVL.

The CDR3 DNA follows: TGTGCCACCAGCAGAGATTCCGGACAGGGTAGCGTCGGGGAGCAGTACTTC. This encodes CATSRDSGQGSVGEQYF. This sequence joins TRBV15 and TRBJ2-7; TRBD1 matches 8 bases. V lost 0 bases to trimming and J lost 7 bases; unmatched junction nucleotides: 14. Germline assignment: CDR1 LNHNV and CDR2 YYDKDF (reference sequence). The CDR3 has 17 residues.

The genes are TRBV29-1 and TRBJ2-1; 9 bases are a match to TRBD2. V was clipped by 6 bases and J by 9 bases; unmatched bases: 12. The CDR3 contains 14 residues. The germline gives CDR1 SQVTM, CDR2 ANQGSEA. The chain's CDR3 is CSVSRLAGKSEQFF. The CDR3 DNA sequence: TGCAGCGTCTCCCGGCTAGCGGGAAAGAGTGAGCAGTTCTTC.

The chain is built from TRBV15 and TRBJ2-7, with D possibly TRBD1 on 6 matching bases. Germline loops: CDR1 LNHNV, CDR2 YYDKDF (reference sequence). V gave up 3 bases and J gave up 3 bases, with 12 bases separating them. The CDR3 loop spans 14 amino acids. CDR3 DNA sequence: TGTGCCACCAGCAGGGAACGAGGGGGCTACGAGCAGTACTTC. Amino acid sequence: CATSRERGGYEQYF.

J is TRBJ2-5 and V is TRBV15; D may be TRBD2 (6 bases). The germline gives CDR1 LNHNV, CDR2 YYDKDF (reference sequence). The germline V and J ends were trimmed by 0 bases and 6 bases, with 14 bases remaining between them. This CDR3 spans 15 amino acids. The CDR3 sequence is CATSRDTNSGQTQYF. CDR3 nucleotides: TGTGCCACCAGCAGAGATACGAATAGCGGCCAGACCCAGTACTTC.

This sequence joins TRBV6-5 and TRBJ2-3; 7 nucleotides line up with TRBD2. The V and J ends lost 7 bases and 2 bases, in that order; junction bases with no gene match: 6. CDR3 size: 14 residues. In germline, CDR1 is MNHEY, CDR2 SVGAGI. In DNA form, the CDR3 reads TGTGCCAGCACTGGCGGGAGCACCACAGATACGCAGTATTTT. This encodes CASTGGSTTDTQYF.

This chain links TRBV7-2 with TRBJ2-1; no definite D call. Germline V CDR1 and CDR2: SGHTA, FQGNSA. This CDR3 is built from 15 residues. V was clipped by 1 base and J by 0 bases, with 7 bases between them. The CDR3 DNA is TGTGCCAGCAGCTTAGGGGCAAGCTCCTACAATGAGCAGTTCTTC. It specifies CASSLGASSYNEQFF.

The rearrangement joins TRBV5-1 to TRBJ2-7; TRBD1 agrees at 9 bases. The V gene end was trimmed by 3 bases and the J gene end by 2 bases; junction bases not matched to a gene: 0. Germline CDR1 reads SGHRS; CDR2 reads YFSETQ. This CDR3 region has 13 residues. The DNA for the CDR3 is TGCGCCAGCAGCTGGACAGGGGCCTACGAGCAGTACTTC. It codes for CASSWTGAYEQYF.

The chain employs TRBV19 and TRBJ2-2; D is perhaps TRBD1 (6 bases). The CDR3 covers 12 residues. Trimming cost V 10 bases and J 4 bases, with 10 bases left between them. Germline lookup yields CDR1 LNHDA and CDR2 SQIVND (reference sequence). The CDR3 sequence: CAIKGGTGELFF. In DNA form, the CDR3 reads TGTGCCATCAAAGGGGGCACCGGGGAGCTGTTTTTT.

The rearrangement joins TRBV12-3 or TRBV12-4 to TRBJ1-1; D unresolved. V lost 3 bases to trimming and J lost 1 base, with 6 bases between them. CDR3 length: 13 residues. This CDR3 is CASSFYRNTEAFF. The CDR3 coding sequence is TGTGCCAGCAGTTTTTACAGGAACACTGAAGCTTTCTTT.

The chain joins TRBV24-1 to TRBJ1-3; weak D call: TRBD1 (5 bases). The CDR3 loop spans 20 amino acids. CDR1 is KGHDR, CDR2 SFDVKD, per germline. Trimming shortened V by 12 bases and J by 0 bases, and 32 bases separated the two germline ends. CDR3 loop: CAARVLQVEVLSSSGNTIYF. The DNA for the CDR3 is TGTGCCGCCCGAGTCCTACAGGTTGAAGTTCTCTCGAGCTCTGGAAACACCATATATTTT.

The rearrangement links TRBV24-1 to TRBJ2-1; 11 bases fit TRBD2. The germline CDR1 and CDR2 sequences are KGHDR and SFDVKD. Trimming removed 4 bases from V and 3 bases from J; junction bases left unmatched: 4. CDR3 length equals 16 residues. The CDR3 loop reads CATSEPGTSGYNEQFF. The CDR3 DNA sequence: TGTGCCACCAGTGAACCCGGGACTAGCGGCTACAATGAGCAGTTCTTC.

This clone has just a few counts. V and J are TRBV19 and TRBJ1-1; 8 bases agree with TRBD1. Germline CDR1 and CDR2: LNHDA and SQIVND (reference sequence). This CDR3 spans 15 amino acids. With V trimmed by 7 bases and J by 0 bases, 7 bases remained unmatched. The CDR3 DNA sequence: TGTGCCAGTACTCCCGGGGACAGGTTGAACACTGAAGCTTTCTTT. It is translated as CASTPGDRLNTEAFF.

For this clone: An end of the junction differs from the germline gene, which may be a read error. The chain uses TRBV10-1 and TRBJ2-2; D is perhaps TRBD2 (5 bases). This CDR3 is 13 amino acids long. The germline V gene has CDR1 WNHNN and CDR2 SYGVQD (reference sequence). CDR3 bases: TGCGCCAGCGGTGACTATGCCGGCGGGGAGCTGTTTTTT. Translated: CASGDYAGGELFF.

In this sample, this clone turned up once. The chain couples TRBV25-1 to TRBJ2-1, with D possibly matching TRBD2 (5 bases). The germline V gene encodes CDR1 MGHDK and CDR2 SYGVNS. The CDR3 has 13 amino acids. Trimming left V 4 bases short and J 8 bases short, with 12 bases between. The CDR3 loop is CASSGLARDEQFF. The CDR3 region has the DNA TGTGCCAGCAGTGGTCTTGCGAGGGATGAGCAGTTCTTC.

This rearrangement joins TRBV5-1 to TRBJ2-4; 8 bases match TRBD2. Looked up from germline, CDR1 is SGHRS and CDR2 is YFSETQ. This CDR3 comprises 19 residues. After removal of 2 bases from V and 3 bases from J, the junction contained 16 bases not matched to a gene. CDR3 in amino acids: CASSLGAGGMSGGKNIQYF. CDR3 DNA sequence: TGCGCCAGCAGCTTAGGTGCGGGAGGAATGTCGGGCGGCAAAAACATTCAGTACTTC.

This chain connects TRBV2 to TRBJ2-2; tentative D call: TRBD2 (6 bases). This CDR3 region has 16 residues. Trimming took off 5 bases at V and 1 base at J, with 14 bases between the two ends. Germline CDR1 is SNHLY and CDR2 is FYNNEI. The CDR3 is CASSQTGLLNTGELFF. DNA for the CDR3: TGTGCCAGCAGTCAAACGGGACTTCTGAACACCGGGGAGCTGTTTTTT.

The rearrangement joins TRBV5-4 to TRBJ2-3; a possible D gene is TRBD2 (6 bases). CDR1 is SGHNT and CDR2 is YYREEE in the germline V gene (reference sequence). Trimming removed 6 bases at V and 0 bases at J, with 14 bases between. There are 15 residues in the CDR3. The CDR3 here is CASKERGSSTDTQYF. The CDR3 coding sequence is TGTGCCAGCAAGGAACGGGGGTCGAGCACAGATACGCAGTATTTT.

The CDR3 here is CASSPAQGEEKLFF. CDR3 DNA: TGTGCCAGCTCACCGGCCCAGGGTGAAGAAAAACTGTTTTTT. The chain uses TRBV18 and TRBJ1-4; possible D gene TRBD1, 5 bases. The CDR3 has 14 residues. V was shortened by 3 bases and J by 8 bases, with 13 bases between the two germline ends. Germline V CDR1 and CDR2: KGHSH, LQKENI.

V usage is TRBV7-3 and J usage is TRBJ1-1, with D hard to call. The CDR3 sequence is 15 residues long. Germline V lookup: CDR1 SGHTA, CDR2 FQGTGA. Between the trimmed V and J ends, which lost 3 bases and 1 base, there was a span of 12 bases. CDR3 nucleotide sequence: TGTGCCAGCAGCTTGGGCAGGATTAAGAACACTGAAGCTTTCTTT. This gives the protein CASSLGRIKNTEAFF.

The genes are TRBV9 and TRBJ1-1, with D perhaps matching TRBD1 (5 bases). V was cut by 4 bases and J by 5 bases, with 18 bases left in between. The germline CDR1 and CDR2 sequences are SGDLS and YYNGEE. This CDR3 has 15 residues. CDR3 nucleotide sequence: TGTGCCAGCAGCCCCTGGGGCCTCCGGGGGACTGAAGCTTTCTTT. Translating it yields CASSPWGLRGTEAFF.

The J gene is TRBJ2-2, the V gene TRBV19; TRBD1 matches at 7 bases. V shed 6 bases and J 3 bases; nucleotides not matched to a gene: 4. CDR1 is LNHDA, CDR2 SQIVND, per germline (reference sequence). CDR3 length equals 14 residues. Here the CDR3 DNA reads TGTGCCAGTAGGAAAACAGGGGACACCGGGGAGCTGTTTTTT. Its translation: CASRKTGDTGELFF.

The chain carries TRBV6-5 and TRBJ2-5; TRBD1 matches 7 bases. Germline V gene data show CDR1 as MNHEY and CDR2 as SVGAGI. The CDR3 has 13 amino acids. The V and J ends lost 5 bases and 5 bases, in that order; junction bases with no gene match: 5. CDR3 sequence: CASSKGTAETQYF. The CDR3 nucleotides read TGTGCCAGCAGTAAGGGGACAGCGGAGACCCAGTACTTC.

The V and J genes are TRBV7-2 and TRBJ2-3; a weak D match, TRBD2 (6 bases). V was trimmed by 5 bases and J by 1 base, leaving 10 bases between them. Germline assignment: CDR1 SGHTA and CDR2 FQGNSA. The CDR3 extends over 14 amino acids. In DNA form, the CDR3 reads TGTGCCAGCAGCATACCGGGGGGCACAGATACGCAGTATTTT. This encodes CASSIPGGTDTQYF.

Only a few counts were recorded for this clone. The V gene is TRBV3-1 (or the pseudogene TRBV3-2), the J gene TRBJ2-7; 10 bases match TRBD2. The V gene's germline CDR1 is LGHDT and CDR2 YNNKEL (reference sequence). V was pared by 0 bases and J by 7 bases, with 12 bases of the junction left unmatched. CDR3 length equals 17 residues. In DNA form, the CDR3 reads TGTGCCAGCAGCCAAGATCCCCTAGCGGGGGCCTCGGGAGAGCAGTACTTC. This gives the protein CASSQDPLAGASGEQYF.

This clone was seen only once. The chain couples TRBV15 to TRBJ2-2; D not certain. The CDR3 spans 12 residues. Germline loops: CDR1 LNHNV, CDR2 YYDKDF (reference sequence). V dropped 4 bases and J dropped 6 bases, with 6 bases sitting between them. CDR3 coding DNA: TGTGCCACCAGCACTCGTCCCGGGGAGCTGTTTTTT. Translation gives CATSTRPGELFF.